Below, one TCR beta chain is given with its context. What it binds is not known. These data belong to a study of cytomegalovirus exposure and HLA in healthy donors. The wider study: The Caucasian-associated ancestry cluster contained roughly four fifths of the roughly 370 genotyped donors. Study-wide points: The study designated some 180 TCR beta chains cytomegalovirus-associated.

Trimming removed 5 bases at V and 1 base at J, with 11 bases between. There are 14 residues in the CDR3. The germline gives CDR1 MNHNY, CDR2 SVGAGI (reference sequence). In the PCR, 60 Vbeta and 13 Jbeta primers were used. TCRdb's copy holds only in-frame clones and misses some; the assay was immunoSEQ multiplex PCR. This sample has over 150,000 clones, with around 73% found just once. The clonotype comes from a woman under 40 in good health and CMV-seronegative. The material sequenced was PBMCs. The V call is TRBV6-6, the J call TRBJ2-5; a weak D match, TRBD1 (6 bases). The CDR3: CASSKGGSQETQYF. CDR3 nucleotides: TGTGCCAGCAGTAAAGGGGGTTCCCAAGAGACCCAGTACTTC.